Below, one T cell receptor (beta chain) is given with its context. Assay: immunoSEQ multiplex PCR; the TCRdb copy retains only in-frame clones and omits some. This sample yields 52,000 or so clones, of which almost 85% are seen a single time; roughly 13% belongs to the top ten. The CDR3 totals 11 residues. Germline V CDR1 and CDR2: DFQATT, SNEGSKA (reference sequence). The ends were cut back, 0 bases at V and 8 bases at J, with 6 bases in the middle. This record belongs to a study of blood T cell repertoires in COVID-19. Across the whole study: COVID-19 samples collected from the United States, Italy and Spain covered acute and convalescent phases.

Specimen: peripheral blood. This chain joins TRBV20-1 and TRBJ2-3; D may be TRBD2 (5 bases). This sequence was found in a human donor in a cohort sampled during active COVID-19. The CDR3 protein is CSAREGVTQYF. The CDR3, as DNA: TGCAGTGCTAGAGAGGGAGTTACGCAGTATTTT.